This T cell receptor (beta chain) stems from a study of T cells after somatic rescue of genetic block. The CDR3 consists of 15 residues. V shed 4 bases and J 5 bases; nucleotides not matched to a gene: 9. Germline V gene sequence: CDR1 ENHRY, CDR2 SYGVKD. Libraries were prepared by immunoSEQ multiplex PCR; TCRdb keeps only in-frame clonotypes and omits some of them. The table shows under 15,000 clones, with roughly 73% occurring only once. The V and J genes are TRBV10-3 and TRBJ2-5, with 8 bases fitting TRBD1. Sequenced sample: peripheral blood mononuclear cells (PBMCs). The TCR originated in a boy between 10 and 17 years old. DNA of the CDR3: TGTGCCATCAGTGGTGGGGGCGGACAGGGTGAGACCCAGTACTTC. It yields the protein CAISGGGGQGETQYF.